Included here is one T cell receptor (beta chain) sequence, with context. Its antigen remains unknown. This entry is derived from a study of T cell repertoires in ileal Crohn's disease. Points from the study as a whole: Mucosal expansions were suggested to be mainly CD8 T cells. Clonal expansions were more frequent in active smokers than non-smokers at surgery.

Germline lookup yields CDR1 SGHDT and CDR2 YYEEEE. With 0 bases removed from V and 1 base from J, the gap between germline ends came to 13 bases. The CDR3 sequence is 16 residues long. The repertoire was sequenced with immunoSEQ multiplex PCR; TCRdb's copy has only in-frame clones and lacks some. This table holds roughly 13,000 clones, roughly 78% found once. This TCR was recovered from an adult with Crohn's disease. The material sequenced was ileal tissue. V is TRBV5-6 and J is TRBJ1-1; D unresolved. The CDR3 loop is CASSLERVVWNTEAFF. CDR3 in DNA: TGTGCCAGCAGCTTGGAGAGGGTAGTATGGAACACTGAAGCTTTCTTT.